This T cell receptor (beta chain) was sequenced for a study of shared clonotypes between healthy human individuals. Broader study findings: Deeper or shallower sequencing was expected to change how clonotypes are shared among donors.

Sequencing used immunoSEQ multiplex PCR; TCRdb keeps in-frame clones, though not all of them. The sample includes about half a million clones, over 70% of them seen just once. Germline values: CDR1 SGHTA, CDR2 FQGNSA. The CDR3 extends over 15 amino acids. The donors were adults (healthy and HIV-negative) with no recent acute infections or vaccinations. Points on this clone: Its cognate antigen is unknown. A read error is the likely source, as a far larger clone sits one nucleotide away.

This chain connects TRBV7-2 to TRBJ1-5, with D tentatively TRBD1 (5 bases). The TCR was taken from a woman between 40 and 50 years old in good health. Some clones in this sample may be carry-over from other donors' samples. The sample consisted of PBMCs. The CDR3 sequence: CASSLNGGSNKPQHF. The CDR3 bases are TGTGCCAGCAGCTTAAATGGGGGGAGCAATAAGCCCCAGCATTTT.